Listed below are T cell receptor beta chains from one sample, sequenced in a study of shared clonotypes between healthy human individuals. TCRdb keeps only in-frame clones here, not all; method: immunoSEQ multiplex PCR. The profile shows some 470,000 clones, 76% of them singletons. The sequenced material came from PBMCs. These receptors were taken from a woman between 35 and 50 years old in good health. Some clones in this sample may be carry-over from other donors' samples. Both conserved end residues are part of each CDR3. The D gene is left open where the match is weak. Size tells how often a clone was seen (once, few, many) or the class of an expanded clone, and some rows leave it out.

>.|TRBV6-4|TRBJ1-4|once
CANSLVTTATNEKLFF
TGTGCCAATTCGCTCGTAACCACGGCAACTAATGAAAAACTGTTTTTT
>.|TRBV28|TRBJ1-5|.
CASSFARTNPKPPQHF
TGTGCCAGCAGTTTCGCCCGGACCAACCCAAAGCCGCCCCAGCATTTT
>TRBD2|TRBV6-1|TRBJ2-7|.
CASSLAGAYEQYF
TGTGCCAGCAGTCTAGCGGGAGCCTACGAGCAGTACTTC
>.|TRBV2|TRBJ2-1|.
CASRRDVEQFF
TGTGCCAGCAGGCGAGACGTTGAGCAGTTCTTC
>.|TRBV5-1|TRBJ2-7|.
CASSPRGGKTYEQYF
TGCGCCAGCAGCCCCCGTGGGGGGAAGACGTACGAGCAGTACTTC
>.|TRBV4-3|TRBJ1-2|once
CASSQDPSWGNYGYTF
TGCGCCAGCAGCCAAGATCCCTCGTGGGGCAACTATGGCTACACCTTC
>.|TRBV4-1|TRBJ2-1|.
CASSQDSGDYNEQFF
TGCGCCAGCAGCCAAGACTCGGGGGACTACAATGAGCAGTTCTTC
>TRBD1|TRBV7-8|TRBJ1-1|.
CASSPYRGGTEAFF
TGTGCCAGCAGCCCGTACAGGGGTGGAACTGAAGCTTTCTTT
>TRBD2|TRBV10-1|TRBJ2-7|.
CASSPGLAGVVEQYF
TGCGCCAGCAGTCCGGGACTAGCGGGAGTTGTCGAGCAGTACTTC
>TRBD2|TRBV7-2|TRBJ2-5|few
CASSLGSGRTQETQYF
TGTGCCAGCAGCTTAGGGAGCGGGAGAACCCAAGAGACCCAGTACTTC
>.|TRBV30|TRBJ2-7|.
CAWMFGKTYEQYF
TGTGCCTGGATGTTCGGGAAAACCTACGAGCAGTACTTC
>.|TRBV21-1|TRBJ1-2|.
CASEGQVYGYTF
TGTGCCAGCGAGGGACAGGTCTATGGCTACACCTTC
>.|TRBV7-2|TRBJ2-3|few
CASSLGLPSTDTQYF
TGTGCCAGCAGCCTAGGACTTCCTAGCACAGATACGCAGTATTTT
>.|TRBV14|TRBJ1-4|many
CASSQVIEKLFF
TGTGCCAGCAGCCAAGTAATCGAAAAACTGTTTTTT
>TRBD1|TRBV5-5|TRBJ2-6|.
CASSYGTAGANVLTF
TGTGCCAGCAGCTACGGGACAGCCGGGGCCAACGTCCTGACTTTC
>.|TRBV18|TRBJ1-1|.
CASSLDGNTEAFF
TGTGCCAGCTCACTCGACGGGAACACTGAAGCTTTCTTT
>TRBD2|TRBV7-2|TRBJ2-7|many
CASSKRGGLAVTYEQYF
TGTGCCAGCAGCAAGCGGGGGGGACTAGCGGTAACCTACGAGCAGTACTTC
>TRBD1|TRBV5-6|TRBJ2-7|once
CASSSSTGEQYF
TGTGCCAGCAGCTCGTCGACAGGGGAGCAGTACTTC
>.|TRBV18|TRBJ2-5|.
CASSLTRTQETQYF
TGTGCCAGCTCACTGACAAGAACCCAAGAGACCCAGTACTTC
>.|TRBV28|TRBJ1-5|few
CASSWSGLTTGQPQHF
TGTGCCAGCAGTTGGTCTGGACTCACCACCGGTCAGCCCCAGCATTTT
>.|TRBV29-1|TRBJ2-7|.
CSGFTSNYEQYF
TGCAGCGGGTTTACTAGCAACTACGAGCAGTACTTC
>TRBD1|TRBV19|TRBJ2-7|.
CASSIGRGLTTYEQYF
TGTGCCAGTAGTATCGGAAGGGGGCTTACCACATACGAGCAGTACTTC
>TRBD2|TRBV6-1|TRBJ2-7|.
CASRIAGGYEQYF
TGTGCCAGCCGGATAGCGGGAGGCTACGAGCAGTACTTC
>.|TRBV28|TRBJ1-2|.
CASSLVGGPEGYTF
TGTGCCAGCAGTTTAGTCGGGGGCCCGGAGGGCTACACCTTC
>.|TRBV7-9|TRBJ2-1|.
CASNQRDNYNEQFF
TGTGCCAGCAACCAACGGGACAACTACAATGAGCAGTTCTTC
>.|TRBV20-1|TRBJ1-2|.
CSADDWNGYTF
TGCAGTGCTGACGATTGGAATGGCTACACCTTC
>TRBD2|TRBV4-2|TRBJ2-7|many
CASSQKFGWSVAGVVVEQYF
TGTGCCAGCAGCCAAAAATTCGGATGGTCAGTAGCGGGAGTAGTGGTAGAGCAGTACTTC
>.|TRBV10-3|TRBJ2-5|.
CAISDHGQGETQYF
TGTGCCATCAGTGATCATGGGCAGGGGGAGACCCAGTACTTC